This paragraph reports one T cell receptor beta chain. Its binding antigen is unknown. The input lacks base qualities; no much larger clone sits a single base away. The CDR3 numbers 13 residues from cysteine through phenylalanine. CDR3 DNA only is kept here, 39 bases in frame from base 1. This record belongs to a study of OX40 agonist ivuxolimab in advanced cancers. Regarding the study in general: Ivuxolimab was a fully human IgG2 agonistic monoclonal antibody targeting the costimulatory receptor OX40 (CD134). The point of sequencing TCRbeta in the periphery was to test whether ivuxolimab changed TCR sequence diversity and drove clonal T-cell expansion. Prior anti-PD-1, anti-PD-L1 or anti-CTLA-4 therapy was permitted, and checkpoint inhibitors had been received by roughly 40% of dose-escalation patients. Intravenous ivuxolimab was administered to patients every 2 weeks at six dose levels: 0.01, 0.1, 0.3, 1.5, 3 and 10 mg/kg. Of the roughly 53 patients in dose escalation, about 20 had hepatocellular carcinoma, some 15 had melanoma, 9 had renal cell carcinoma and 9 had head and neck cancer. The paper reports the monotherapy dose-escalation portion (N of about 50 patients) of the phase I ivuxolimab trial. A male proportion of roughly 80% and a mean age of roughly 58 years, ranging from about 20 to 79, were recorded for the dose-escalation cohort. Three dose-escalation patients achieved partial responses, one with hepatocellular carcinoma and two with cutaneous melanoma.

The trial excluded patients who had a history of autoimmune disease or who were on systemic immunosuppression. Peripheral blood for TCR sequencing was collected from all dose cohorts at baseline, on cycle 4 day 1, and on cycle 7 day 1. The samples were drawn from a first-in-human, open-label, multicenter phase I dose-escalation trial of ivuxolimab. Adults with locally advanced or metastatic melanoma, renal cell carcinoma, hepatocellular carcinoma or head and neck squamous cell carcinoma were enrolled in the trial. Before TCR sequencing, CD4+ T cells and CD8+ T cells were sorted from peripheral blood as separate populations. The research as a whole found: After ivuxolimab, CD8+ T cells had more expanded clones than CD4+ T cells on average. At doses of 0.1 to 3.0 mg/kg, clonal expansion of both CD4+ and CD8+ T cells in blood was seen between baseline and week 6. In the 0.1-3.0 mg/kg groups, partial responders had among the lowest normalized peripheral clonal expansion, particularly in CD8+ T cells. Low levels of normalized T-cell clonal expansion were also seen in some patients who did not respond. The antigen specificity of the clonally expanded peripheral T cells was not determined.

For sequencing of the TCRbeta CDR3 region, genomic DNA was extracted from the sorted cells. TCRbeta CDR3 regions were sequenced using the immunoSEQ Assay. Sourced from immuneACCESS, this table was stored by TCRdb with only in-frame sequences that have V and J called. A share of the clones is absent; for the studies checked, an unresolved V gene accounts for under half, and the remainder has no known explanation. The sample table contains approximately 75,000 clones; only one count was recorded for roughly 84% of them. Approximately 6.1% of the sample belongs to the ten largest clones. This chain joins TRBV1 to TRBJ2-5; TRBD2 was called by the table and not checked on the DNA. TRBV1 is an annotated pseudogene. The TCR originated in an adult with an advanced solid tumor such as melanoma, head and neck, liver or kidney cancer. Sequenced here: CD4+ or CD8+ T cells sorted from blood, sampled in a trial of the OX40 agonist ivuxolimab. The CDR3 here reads CTIQVREQETQYF. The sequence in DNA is TGCACCATCCAAGTCCGGGAACAAGAGACCCAGTACTTC.